The 8 T cell receptor beta chains below come from one sample, sequenced in a study of T cells after yellow fever vaccination. TCRdb reprocessed the 5' RACE reads via MiXCR and lists one record per CDR3 protein. The sample yields 450,000 to 650,000 distinct CDR3 sequences, approximately 12% seen once. The sequenced sample was PBMCs, obtained on the day of the yellow fever booster vaccination. The receptor set was obtained from a man in his thirties or forties who received the YFV17D yellow fever vaccine.

This rearrangement joins TRBV20-1 to TRBJ2-3, with D unresolved. Germline lookup yields CDR1 DFQATT and CDR2 SNEGSKA (reference sequence). V shed 4 bases and J shed 4 bases, with 18 bases lying between them. This CDR3 contains 15 residues. The CDR3 here is CSAKNYGFSADTQYF. The CDR3 region has the DNA TGCAGTGCTAAAAACTATGGGTTCTCCGCAGATACGCAGTATTTT.

The chain is built from TRBV5-4 and TRBJ2-2; perhaps TRBD1 as D (5 bases). The CDR3 sequence is 15 residues long. V was pared by 4 bases and J by 4 bases, with 14 bases between. Per the germline V gene, CDR1 is SGHNT and CDR2 is YYREEE (reference sequence). For the CDR3, the DNA is TGTGCCAGCAGCCCCCAGGACACCCTCACCGGGGAGCTGTTTTTT. Its protein is CASSPQDTLTGELFF.

The chain is built from TRBV7-2 and TRBJ2-7; 9 bases match TRBD2. CDR3 length: 15 amino acids. V gave up 3 bases and J gave up 2 bases; unmatched junction bases: 5. In germline, CDR1 is SGHTA, CDR2 FQGNSA. Written as DNA, the CDR3 is TGTGCCAGCAGCTTCCTCAGCGGGAGGACCTACGAGCAGTACTTC. Translated, it gives CASSFLSGRTYEQYF.

This clonotype was detected only a few times. This rearrangement joins TRBV7-9 to TRBJ2-7, with D perhaps TRBD1 (6 bases). This CDR3 is 16 amino acids long. The V gene's germline CDR1 is SEHNR and CDR2 FQNEAQ (reference sequence). V was clipped by 5 bases and J by 2 bases, with 19 bases between them. CDR3 nucleotides: TGTGCCAGCAGCCATTCACAGGGTGCATTGACCTACGAGCAGTACTTC. Amino acids: CASSHSQGALTYEQYF.

V is TRBV20-1 and J is TRBJ2-7; 9 nucleotides line up with TRBD2. With V trimmed by 1 base and J by 6 bases, 7 bases remained unmatched. In germline, CDR1 is DFQATT, CDR2 SNEGSKA (reference sequence). The CDR3 extends over 14 amino acids. CDR3 bases: TGCAGTGCTAGAGTCGCTAGCGGGAAGGTCGAGCAGTACTTC. The encoded protein is CSARVASGKVEQYF.

The V and J genes are TRBV5-1 and TRBJ2-3; 12 nucleotides agree with TRBD2. V gave up 2 bases and J gave up 4 bases; unmatched junction bases: 8. The CDR3 length is 17 residues. CDR1 is SGHRS, CDR2 YFSETQ, per germline. The CDR3, as DNA: TGCGCCAGCAGCTTTCCTAGCGGGAGGGCCAACCCAGATACGCAGTATTTT. Its translation: CASSFPSGRANPDTQYF.

This clonotype was detected only a few times. The chain links TRBV5-1 to TRBJ1-6, with a weak D call TRBD1 (6 bases). This CDR3 contains 15 residues. Germline CDR1 is SGHRS and CDR2 is YFSETQ. Trimming pared 0 bases from V and 7 bases from J, leaving 11 bases between. The CDR3 reads CASSLAYRDNSPLHF. For the CDR3, the DNA is TGCGCCAGCAGCTTGGCTTACAGGGACAATTCACCCCTCCACTTT.

In this sample, this clonotype turned up a few times. V and J are TRBV20-1 and TRBJ2-1; D possibly corresponds to TRBD2 (6 bases). Germline CDR1 DFQATT, CDR2 SNEGSKA (reference sequence). The V end lost 6 bases, the J end lost 3 bases, and 12 bases lay between the germline ends. The CDR3 is 13 residues long. CDR3 loop: CSALGLNYNEQFF. In nucleotides, the CDR3 is TGCAGTGCCCTGGGACTGAACTACAATGAGCAGTTCTTC.